Listed below are T cell receptor beta chains from one sample, sequenced in a study of identifying expanded T cells in peripheral blood. Assay used: immunoSEQ multiplex PCR; TCRdb lists only in-frame clones, some missing. The sample has 80,000 to 90,000 clones, approximately 86% seen once. The sample taken for sequencing was blood. These receptors were taken from a person between 18 and 75 years old in good health. Each CDR3 is given with its conserved first and last residue. A D gene is named only where the DNA matches it firmly. Clone size, where shown, is once, few, many, or a class for clones that have expanded.

J	V	D	size	length	CDR3	DNA
TRBJ2-7	TRBV6-5	NA	NA	13	CASSSGFSYEQYF	TGTGCCAGCAGTTCCGGGTTCTCCTACGAGCAGTACTTC
TRBJ1-5	TRBV6-1	NA	NA	13	CASSEGTNQPQHF	TGTGCCAGCAGTGAAGGAACCAATCAGCCCCAGCATTTT
TRBJ2-7	TRBV7-9	TRBD1	NA	14	CASSQGQGAYEQYF	TGTGCCAGCAGCCAGGGACAGGGGGCCTACGAGCAGTACTTC
TRBJ1-4	TRBV21-1	NA	NA	17	CASSKADRQATNEKLFF	TGTGCCAGCAGCAAAGCCGATCGACAGGCAACTAATGAAAAACTGTTTTTT
TRBJ2-2	TRBV27	NA	NA	15	CASSKESSWTGELFF	TGTGCCAGCAGTAAGGAGTCTAGCTGGACCGGGGAGCTGTTTTTT
TRBJ2-7	TRBV29-1	NA	NA	14	CSVEGGGARDEQYF	TGCAGCGTTGAAGGAGGCGGGGCTAGGGACGAGCAGTACTTC
TRBJ2-3	TRBV2	TRBD2	NA	16	CASSEARGGLTDTQYF	TGTGCCAGCAGTGAAGCCCGGGGGGGGCTGACAGATACGCAGTATTTT
TRBJ1-2	TRBV27	NA	NA	17	CASSPLPGRRRNYGYTF	TGTGCCAGCAGTCCGCTACCGGGACGGCGACGCAACTATGGCTACACCTTC
TRBJ1-3	TRBV7-2	NA	NA	12	CASSQTGNTIYF	TGTGCCAGCAGCCAGACAGGAAACACCATATATTTT
TRBJ2-1	TRBV29-1	TRBD1	NA	12	CSVGTGEAEQFF	TGCAGCGTTGGGACAGGGGAGGCTGAGCAGTTCTTC
TRBJ1-3	TRBV7-2	NA	NA	16	CASSPHEGRSGNTIYF	TGTGCCAGCAGCCCCCATGAAGGGCGGTCTGGAAACACCATATATTTT
TRBJ2-3	TRBV4-3	TRBD2	few	17	CASSQETSGGARDTQYF	TGCGCCAGCAGCCAAGAGACTAGCGGGGGGGCCAGAGATACGCAGTATTTT
TRBJ1-6	TRBV6-6	NA	NA	16	CASSYSNVAGNSPLHF	TGTGCCAGCAGTTACTCGAACGTAGCGGGAAATTCACCCCTCCACTTT
TRBJ1-4	TRBV10-3	NA	few	10	CATWDQGLFF	TGTGCCACCTGGGACCAGGGGCTGTTTTTT
TRBJ1-5	TRBV7-2	TRBD1	NA	16	CASSVAGGSLHLPQHF	TGTGCCAGCAGCGTAGCAGGGGGTTCCCTGCACCTGCCCCAGCATTTT
TRBJ1-6	TRBV5-6	TRBD1	NA	14	CASGNRGHVSPLHF	TGTGCCAGCGGGAACAGGGGGCATGTTTCACCCCTCCACTTT
TRBJ1-6	TRBV10-3	NA	few	15	CAISPKAFGDSPLHF	TGTGCCATCAGTCCCAAGGCCTTTGGGGATTCACCCCTCCACTTT
TRBJ1-2	TRBV5-1	TRBD1	once	15	CASSLGSQGAGGYTF	TGCGCCAGCAGCTTGGGATCACAGGGGGCAGGTGGCTACACCTTC
TRBJ2-7	TRBV27	TRBD1	few	18	CASTIPGFGDSCGNEQYF	TGTGCCAGCACCATACCTGGATTCGGGGACAGTTGCGGCAACGAGCAGTACTTC
TRBJ2-7	TRBV19	NA	NA	17	CASSPSTGFGGSYEQYF	TGTGCCAGTAGTCCGTCGACAGGTTTCGGGGGGTCCTACGAGCAGTACTTC
TRBJ2-7	TRBV10-3	TRBD1	NA	15	CATMSGQGVGNEQYF	TGTGCCACTATGAGCGGACAGGGAGTTGGGAACGAGCAGTACTTC
TRBJ1-4	TRBV18	TRBD1	once	14	CASSSTGGREKLFF	TGTGCCAGCTCGTCAACAGGGGGCCGTGAAAAACTGTTTTTT
TRBJ1-1	TRBV6-5	NA	NA	15	CASSYSVLGSLEAFF	TGTGCCAGCAGTTACTCGGTCCTAGGGTCCCTTGAAGCTTTCTTT
TRBJ2-1	TRBV18	NA	NA	13	CASSPLRTNEQFF	TGTGCCAGCTCACCACTCAGAACCAATGAGCAGTTCTTC
TRBJ1-1	TRBV5-1	NA	few	14	CASSYIGLNTEAFF	TGCGCCAGCAGCTACATAGGGTTGAACACTGAAGCTTTCTTT
TRBJ2-1	TRBV30	NA	NA	13	CACKANQGYEQFF	TGTGCCTGTAAAGCAAACCAGGGCTATGAGCAGTTCTTC
TRBJ1-1	TRBV30	NA	once	14	CAWTKTVMNTEAFF	TGTGCCTGGACGAAAACAGTAATGAACACTGAAGCTTTCTTT
TRBJ2-7	TRBV6-5	NA	NA	14	CASHKAGGLGGQYF	TGTGCCAGCCACAAAGCCGGGGGACTGGGAGGGCAGTACTTC
TRBJ1-2	TRBV2	NA	NA	14	CASSERGPNYGYTF	TGTGCCAGCAGTGAACGGGGACCTAACTATGGCTACACCTTC
TRBJ2-1	TRBV5-6	TRBD1	NA	17	CASSKNGQGGLGYEQFF	TGTGCCAGCAGCAAAAACGGACAGGGTGGATTGGGCTATGAGCAGTTCTTC
TRBJ1-1	TRBV11-2	NA	NA	14	CASSLAGRVTEAFF	TGTGCCAGCAGCTTAGCAGGGAGAGTCACTGAAGCTTTCTTT
TRBJ1-5	TRBV25-1	TRBD1	NA	14	CASSEGDRNQPQHF	TGTGCCAGCAGTGAAGGGGACAGGAATCAGCCCCAGCATTTT
TRBJ2-7	TRBV6-1	TRBD2	many	14	CASSVGRGAGEQYF	TGTGCCAGCAGTGTGGGGCGGGGGGCTGGTGAGCAGTACTTC
TRBJ2-3	TRBV7-9	NA	NA	16	CASSLRWGAGTDTQYF	TGTGCCAGCAGCTTAAGGTGGGGGGCCGGAACAGATACGCAGTATTTT
TRBJ1-4	TRBV6-4	NA	NA	18	CASSVLGPVNLRYEKLFF	TGTGCCAGCAGTGTCCTTGGGCCTGTAAATTTAAGATATGAAAAACTGTTTTTT
TRBJ1-2	TRBV7-9	NA	NA	13	CASRSDRDYGYTF	TGTGCCAGCAGATCCGACAGAGACTATGGCTACACCTTC
TRBJ1-4	TRBV7-2	NA	NA	14	CASTPGRMNEKLFF	TGTGCCAGCACGCCGGGACGGATGAATGAAAAACTGTTTTTT
TRBJ1-2	TRBV30	NA	NA	13	CAWSVQGPHGYTF	TGTGCCTGGAGTGTTCAGGGACCCCATGGCTACACCTTC
TRBJ2-3	TRBV13	TRBD1	once	16	CASSTRDSRNTDTQYF	TGTGCCAGCAGCACTCGGGACAGTCGAAACACAGATACGCAGTATTTT
TRBJ2-1	TRBV11-3	NA	NA	15	CASSLSQGPYNEQFF	TGTGCCAGCAGCTTAAGTCAGGGGCCCTACAATGAGCAGTTCTTC
TRBJ2-5	TRBV6-1	NA	NA	11	CASSERRTQYF	TGTGCCAGCAGTGAACGGCGGACCCAGTACTTC
TRBJ2-5	TRBV9	NA	NA	16	CASSVGWWGVGETQYF	TGTGCCAGCAGCGTAGGATGGTGGGGTGTCGGGGAGACCCAGTACTTC
TRBJ2-7	TRBV7-2	NA	NA	13	CASRSGTRGEQYF	TGTGCCAGCAGATCCGGGACGAGAGGCGAGCAGTACTTC
TRBJ2-2	TRBV19	NA	NA	12	CASSIAAGELFF	TGTGCCAGTAGTATCGCAGCCGGGGAGCTGTTTTTT
TRBJ1-2	TRBV6-5	TRBD1	NA	15	CASTSGGLLDYGYTF	TGTGCCAGCACCTCAGGGGGACTTCTGGACTATGGCTACACCTTC
TRBJ1-6	TRBV9	NA	NA	15	CASSGRGQAGSPLHF	TGTGCCAGCAGCGGCCGGGGCCAGGCAGGTTCACCCCTCCACTTT
TRBJ1-6	TRBV11-2	NA	few	15	CASSSQQMGNSPLHF	TGTGCCAGCAGCTCCCAACAAATGGGGAATTCACCCCTCCACTTT